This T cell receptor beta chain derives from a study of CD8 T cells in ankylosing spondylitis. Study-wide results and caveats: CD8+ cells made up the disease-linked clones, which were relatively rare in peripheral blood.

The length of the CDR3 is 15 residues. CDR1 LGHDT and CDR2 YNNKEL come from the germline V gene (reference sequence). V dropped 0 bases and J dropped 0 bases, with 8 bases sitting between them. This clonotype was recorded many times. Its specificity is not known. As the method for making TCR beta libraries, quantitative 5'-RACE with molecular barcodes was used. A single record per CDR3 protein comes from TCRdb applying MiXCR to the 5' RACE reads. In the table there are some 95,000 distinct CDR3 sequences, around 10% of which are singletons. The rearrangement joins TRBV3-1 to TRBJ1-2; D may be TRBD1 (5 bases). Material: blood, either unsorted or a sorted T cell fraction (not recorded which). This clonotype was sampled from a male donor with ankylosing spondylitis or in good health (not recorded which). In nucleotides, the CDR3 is TGTGCCAGCAGCCAAGACGCCAGGGCTAACTATGGCTACACCTTC. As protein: CASSQDARANYGYTF.